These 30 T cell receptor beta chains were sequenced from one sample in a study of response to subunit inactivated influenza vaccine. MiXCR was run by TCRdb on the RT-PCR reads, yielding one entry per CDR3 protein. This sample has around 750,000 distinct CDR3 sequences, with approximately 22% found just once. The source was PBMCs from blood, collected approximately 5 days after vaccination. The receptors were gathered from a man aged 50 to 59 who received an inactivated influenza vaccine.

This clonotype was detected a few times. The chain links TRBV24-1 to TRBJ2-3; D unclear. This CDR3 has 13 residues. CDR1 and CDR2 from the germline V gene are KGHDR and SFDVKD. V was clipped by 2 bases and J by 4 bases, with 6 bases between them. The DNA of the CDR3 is TGTGCCACCAGTGATTCCCGGGCAGATACGCAGTATTTT. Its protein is CATSDSRADTQYF.

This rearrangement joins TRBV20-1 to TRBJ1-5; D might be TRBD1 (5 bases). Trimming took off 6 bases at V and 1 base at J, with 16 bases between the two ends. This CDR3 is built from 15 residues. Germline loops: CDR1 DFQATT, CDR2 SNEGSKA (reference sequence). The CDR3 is CSAREFLSSNQPQHF. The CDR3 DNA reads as TGCAGTGCCAGGGAGTTTCTATCGAGCAATCAGCCCCAGCATTTT.

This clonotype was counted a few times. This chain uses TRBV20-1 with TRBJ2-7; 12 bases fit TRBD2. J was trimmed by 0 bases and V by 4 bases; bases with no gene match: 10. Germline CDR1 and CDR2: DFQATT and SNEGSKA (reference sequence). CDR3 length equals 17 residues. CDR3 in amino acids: CSATGTSGSWSSYEQYF. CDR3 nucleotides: TGCAGTGCTACCGGGACTAGCGGGTCTTGGAGCTCCTACGAGCAGTACTTC.

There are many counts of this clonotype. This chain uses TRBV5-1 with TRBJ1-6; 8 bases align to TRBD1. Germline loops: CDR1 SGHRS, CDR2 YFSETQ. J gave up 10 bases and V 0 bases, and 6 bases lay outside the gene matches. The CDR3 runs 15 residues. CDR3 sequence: CASSLVTGVSSPLHF. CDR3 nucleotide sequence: TGCGCCAGCAGCTTGGTGACAGGGGTAAGCTCACCCCTCCACTTT.

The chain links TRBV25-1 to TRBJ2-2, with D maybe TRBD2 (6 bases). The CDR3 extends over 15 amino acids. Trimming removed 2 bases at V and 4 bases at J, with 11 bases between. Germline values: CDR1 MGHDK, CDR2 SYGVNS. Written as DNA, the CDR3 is TGTGCCAGCAGTGAAAAACTAGCAGGCACCGGGGAGCTGTTTTTT. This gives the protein CASSEKLAGTGELFF.

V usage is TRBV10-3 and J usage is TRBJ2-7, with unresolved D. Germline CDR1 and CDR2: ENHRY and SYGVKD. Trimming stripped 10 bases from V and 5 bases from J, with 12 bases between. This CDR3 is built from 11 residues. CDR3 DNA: TGTGCCACCACATCCACGGACGAGCAGTACTTC. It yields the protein CATTSTDEQYF.

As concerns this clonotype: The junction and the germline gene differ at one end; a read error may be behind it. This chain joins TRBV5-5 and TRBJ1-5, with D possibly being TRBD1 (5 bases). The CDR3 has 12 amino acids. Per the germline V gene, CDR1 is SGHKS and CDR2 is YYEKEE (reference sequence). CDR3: CTSSLGEQPQHF. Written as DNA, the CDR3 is TGTACCAGCAGCTTGGGGGAGCAGCCCCAGCATTTT.

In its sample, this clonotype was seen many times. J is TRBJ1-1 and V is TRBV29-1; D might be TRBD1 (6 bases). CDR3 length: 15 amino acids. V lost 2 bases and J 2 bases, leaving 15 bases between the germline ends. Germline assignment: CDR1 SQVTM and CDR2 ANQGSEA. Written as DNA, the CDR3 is TGCAGCGTTGAAAATCAAAGGACAGTAAACACTGAAGCTTTCTTT. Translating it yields CSVENQRTVNTEAFF.

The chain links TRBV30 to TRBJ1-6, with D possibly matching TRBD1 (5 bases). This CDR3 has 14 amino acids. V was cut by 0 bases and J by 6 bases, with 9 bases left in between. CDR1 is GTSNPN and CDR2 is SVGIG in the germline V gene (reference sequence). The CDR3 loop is CAWSVLTANSPLHF. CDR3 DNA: TGTGCCTGGAGTGTTTTGACAGCTAATTCACCCCTCCACTTT.

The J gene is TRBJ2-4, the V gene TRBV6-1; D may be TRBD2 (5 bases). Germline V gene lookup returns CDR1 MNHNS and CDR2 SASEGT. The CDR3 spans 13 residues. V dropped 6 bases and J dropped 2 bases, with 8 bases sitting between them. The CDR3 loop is CASSTGTKNIQYF. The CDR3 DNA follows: TGTGCCAGCAGCACCGGGACCAAAAACATTCAGTACTTC.

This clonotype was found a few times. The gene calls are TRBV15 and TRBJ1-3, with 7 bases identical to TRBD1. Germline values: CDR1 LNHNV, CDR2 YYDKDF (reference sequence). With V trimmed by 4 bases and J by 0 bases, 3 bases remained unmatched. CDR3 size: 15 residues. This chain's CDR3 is CATSTHRGSGNTIYF. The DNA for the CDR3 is TGTGCCACCAGCACTCACAGGGGCTCTGGAAACACCATATATTTT.

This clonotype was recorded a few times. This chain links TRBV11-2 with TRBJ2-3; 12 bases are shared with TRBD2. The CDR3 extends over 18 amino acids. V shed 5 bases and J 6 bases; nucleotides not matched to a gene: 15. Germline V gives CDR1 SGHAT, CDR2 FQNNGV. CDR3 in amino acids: CASSPRMASGGAVDTQYF. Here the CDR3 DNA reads TGTGCCAGCAGCCCACGTATGGCTAGCGGGGGGGCCGTCGATACGCAGTATTTT. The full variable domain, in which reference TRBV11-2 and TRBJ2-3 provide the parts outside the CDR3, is EAGVAQSPRYKIIEKRQSVAFWCNPISGHATLYWYQQILGQGPKLLIQFQNNGVVDDSQLPKDRFSAERLKGVDSTLKIQPAKLEDSAVYLCASSPRMASGGAVDTQYFGPGTRLTVL.

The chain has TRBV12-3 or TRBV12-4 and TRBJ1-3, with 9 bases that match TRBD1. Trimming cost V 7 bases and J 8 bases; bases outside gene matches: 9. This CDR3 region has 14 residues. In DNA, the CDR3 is TGTGCCAGCACCCACCGGGACAGGGTTGACACCATATATTTT. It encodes CASTHRDRVDTIYF.

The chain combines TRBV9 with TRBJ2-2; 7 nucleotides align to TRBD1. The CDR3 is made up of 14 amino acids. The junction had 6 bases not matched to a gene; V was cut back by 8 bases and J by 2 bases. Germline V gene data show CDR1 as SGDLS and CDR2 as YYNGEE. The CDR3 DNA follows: TGTGCCAGTAAGGACAGGAGCAACACCGGGGAGCTGTTTTTT. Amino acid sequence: CASKDRSNTGELFF.

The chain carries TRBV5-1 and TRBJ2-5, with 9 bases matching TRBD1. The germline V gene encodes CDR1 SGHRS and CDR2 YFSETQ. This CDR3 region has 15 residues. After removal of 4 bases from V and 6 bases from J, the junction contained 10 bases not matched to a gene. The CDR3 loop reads CASSIYPGQGKTQYF. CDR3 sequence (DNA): TGCGCCAGCAGCATATATCCGGGACAGGGCAAGACCCAGTACTTC.

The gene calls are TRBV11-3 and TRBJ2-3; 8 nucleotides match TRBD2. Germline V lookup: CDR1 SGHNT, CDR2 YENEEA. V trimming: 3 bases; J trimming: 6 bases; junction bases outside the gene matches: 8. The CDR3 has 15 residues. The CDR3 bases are TGTGCCAGCAGCTTGGATAGCGGGGCGGGGGATACGCAGTATTTT. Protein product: CASSLDSGAGDTQYF.

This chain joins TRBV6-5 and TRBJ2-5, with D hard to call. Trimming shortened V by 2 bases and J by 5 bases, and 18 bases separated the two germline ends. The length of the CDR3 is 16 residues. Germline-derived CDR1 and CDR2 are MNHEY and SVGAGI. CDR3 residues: CASSYGPTHPRETQYF. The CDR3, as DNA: TGTGCCAGCAGTTACGGCCCGACGCACCCTAGGGAGACCCAGTACTTC.

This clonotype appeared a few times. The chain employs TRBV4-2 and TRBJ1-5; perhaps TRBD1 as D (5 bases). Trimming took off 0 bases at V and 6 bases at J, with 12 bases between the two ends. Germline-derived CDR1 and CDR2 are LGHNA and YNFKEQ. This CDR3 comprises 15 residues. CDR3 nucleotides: TGTGCCAGCAGCCAAGAAAGCAGGGCGGGTCAGCCCCAGCATTTT. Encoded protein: CASSQESRAGQPQHF.

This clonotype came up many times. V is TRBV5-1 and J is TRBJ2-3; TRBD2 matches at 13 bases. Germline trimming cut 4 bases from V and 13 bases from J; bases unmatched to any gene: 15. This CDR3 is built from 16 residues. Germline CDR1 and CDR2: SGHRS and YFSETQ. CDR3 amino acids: CASSSRGTSGTNTKYF. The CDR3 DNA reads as TGCGCCAGCAGCAGCCGTGGGACTAGCGGGACGAATACTAAGTATTTT.

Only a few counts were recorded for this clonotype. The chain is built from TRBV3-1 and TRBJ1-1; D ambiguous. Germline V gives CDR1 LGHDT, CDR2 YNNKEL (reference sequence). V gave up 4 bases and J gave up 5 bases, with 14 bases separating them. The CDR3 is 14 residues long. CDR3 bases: TGTGCCAGCAGCCTCCCCGTGGGAGGGACTGAAGCTTTCTTT. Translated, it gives CASSLPVGGTEAFF. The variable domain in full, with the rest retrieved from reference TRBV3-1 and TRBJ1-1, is DTAVSQTPKYLVTQMGNDKSIKCEQNLGHDTMYWYKQDSKKFLKIMFSYNNKELIINETVPNRFSPKSPDKAHLNLHINSLELGDSAVYFCASSLPVGGTEAFFGQGTRLTVV.

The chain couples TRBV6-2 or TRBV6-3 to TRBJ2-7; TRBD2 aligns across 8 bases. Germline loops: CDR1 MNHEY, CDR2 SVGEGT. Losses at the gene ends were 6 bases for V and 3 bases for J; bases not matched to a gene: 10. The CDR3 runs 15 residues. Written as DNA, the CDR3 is TGTGCCAGCAGCCGCCTAGCGGGTGAGTTCTACGAGCAGTACTTC. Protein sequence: CASSRLAGEFYEQYF.

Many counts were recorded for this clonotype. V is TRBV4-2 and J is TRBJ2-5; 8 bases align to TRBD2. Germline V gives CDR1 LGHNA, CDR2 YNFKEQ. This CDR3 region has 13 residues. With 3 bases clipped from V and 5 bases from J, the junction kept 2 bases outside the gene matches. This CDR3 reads CASSQGLGETQYF. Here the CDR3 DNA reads TGTGCCAGCAGCCAGGGACTAGGGGAGACCCAGTACTTC.

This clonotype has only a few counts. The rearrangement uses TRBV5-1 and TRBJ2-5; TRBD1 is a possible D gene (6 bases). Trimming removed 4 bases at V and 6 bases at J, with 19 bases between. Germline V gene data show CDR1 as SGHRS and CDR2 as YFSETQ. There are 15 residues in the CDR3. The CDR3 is CASSLTQGNEQTQYF. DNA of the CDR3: TGCGCCAGCAGCCTAACGCAGGGGAATGAGCAGACCCAGTACTTC.

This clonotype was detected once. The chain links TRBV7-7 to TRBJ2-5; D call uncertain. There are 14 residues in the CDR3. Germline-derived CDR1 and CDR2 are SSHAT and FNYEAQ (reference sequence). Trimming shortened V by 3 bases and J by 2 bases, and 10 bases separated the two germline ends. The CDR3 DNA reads TGTGCCAGCAGCTTGATCGGCTTTCAAGAGACCCAGTACTTC. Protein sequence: CASSLIGFQETQYF.

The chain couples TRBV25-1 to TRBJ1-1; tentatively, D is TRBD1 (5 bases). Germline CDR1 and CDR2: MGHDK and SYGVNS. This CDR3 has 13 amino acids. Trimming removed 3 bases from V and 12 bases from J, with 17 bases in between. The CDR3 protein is CASSESTGTVSFF. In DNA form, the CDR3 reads TGTGCCAGCAGTGAGTCCACGGGGACCGTATCTTTCTTT.

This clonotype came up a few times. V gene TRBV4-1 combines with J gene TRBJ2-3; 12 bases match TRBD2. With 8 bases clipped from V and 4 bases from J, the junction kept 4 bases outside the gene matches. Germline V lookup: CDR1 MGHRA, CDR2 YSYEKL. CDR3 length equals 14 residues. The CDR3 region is CASGSSGGADTQYF. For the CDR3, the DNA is TGCGCCAGCGGCTCTAGCGGGGGGGCAGATACGCAGTATTTT.

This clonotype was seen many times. CDR3 coding DNA: TGCAGTGGAAGCCGGGAGCCGAACACCGGGGAGCTGTTTTTT. It is translated as CSGSREPNTGELFF. The rearrangement links TRBV20-1 to TRBJ2-2; weak D call: TRBD2 (6 bases). The CDR3 extends over 14 amino acids. Trimming cost V 7 bases and J 0 bases, with 12 bases left between them. Germline V CDR1 and CDR2: DFQATT, SNEGSKA (reference sequence).

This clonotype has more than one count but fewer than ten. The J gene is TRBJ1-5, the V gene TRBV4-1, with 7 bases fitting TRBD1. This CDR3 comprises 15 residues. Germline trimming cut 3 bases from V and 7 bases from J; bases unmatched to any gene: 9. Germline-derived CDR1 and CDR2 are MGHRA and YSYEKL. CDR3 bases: TGCGCCAGCAGCCAGACGGGAGGGGGCCGCCAGCCCCAGCATTTT. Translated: CASSQTGGGRQPQHF.

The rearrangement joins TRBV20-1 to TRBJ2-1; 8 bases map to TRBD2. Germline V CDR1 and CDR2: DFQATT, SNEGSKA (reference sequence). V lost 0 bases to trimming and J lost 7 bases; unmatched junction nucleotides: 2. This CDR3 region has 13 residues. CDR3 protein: CSAREAGDNEQFF. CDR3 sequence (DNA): TGCAGTGCTAGAGAAGCGGGAGATAATGAGCAGTTCTTC.

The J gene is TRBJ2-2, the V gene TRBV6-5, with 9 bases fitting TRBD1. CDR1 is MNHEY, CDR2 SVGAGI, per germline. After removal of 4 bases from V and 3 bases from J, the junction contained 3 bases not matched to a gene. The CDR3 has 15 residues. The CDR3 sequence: CASSLGTGYTGELFF. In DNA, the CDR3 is TGTGCCAGCAGTTTGGGGACAGGGTACACCGGGGAGCTGTTTTTT.